The TCR beta chain described here comes from a study of radiation and T cells in renal cell carcinoma. Regarding this clone: No antigen is known for it.

There are 14 residues in the CDR3. V dropped 0 bases and J dropped 5 bases, with 9 bases sitting between them. Per germline, CDR1 SGHRS and CDR2 YFSETQ. Findings and limits, study-wide: In blood, top tumor clones expanded by 2 weeks, shrinking by 4.

The time point: blood 4 weeks post-SBRT, at nephrectomy. Treatment specified: 15 Gy SBRT to primary tumor, nephrectomy 4 weeks later. Nephrectomy followed 15 Gy stereotactic body radiation by 4 weeks. Sequencing was performed with immunoSEQ multiplex PCR; in TCRdb, only in-frame clones are kept and a portion is missing. This table holds around 140,000 clones, about 86% found once. This clonotype was sampled from a woman aged 45-60 years with renal cell carcinoma. Here the sequenced sample was blood, taken from a patient whose treatment included radiotherapy and nephrectomy. The chain employs TRBV5-1 and TRBJ2-1, with D unclear. Here the CDR3 reads CASSLGPGNNEQFF. Here the CDR3 DNA reads TGCGCCAGCAGCTTGGGGCCGGGTAACAATGAGCAGTTCTTC.